This TCR beta chain came from a study of blood T cell repertoires in COVID-19. Across the study: COVID-19 samples from acute and convalescent phases originated in the United States, Italy and Spain.

The authors' processing: Amplifying reference gene primers gave estimates of nucleated cell counts. TCRdb keeps only in-frame clones here, not all; method: immunoSEQ multiplex PCR. V and J calls and clone size come straight from that table; D and trimming were deduced from the DNA. The data hold under 200,000 clones, with about 85% observed a single time. Trimming pared 3 bases from V and 10 bases from J, leaving 17 bases between. The V gene's germline CDR1 is SGHRS and CDR2 YFSETQ. The CDR3 sequence is 15 residues long. Participant-reported clinical history was the basis for cohort assignment. This rearrangement joins TRBV5-1 to TRBJ1-6; D perhaps matches TRBD1 (5 bases). The source of this sequence is a woman aged 40 to 50 with acute COVID-19. Sequenced sample: PBMCs or T cells enriched from blood (not recorded which). CDR3 sequence: CASSSQGGEKSPLHF. In DNA form, the CDR3 reads TGCGCCAGCAGCTCCCAGGGCGGGGAGAAATCACCCCTCCACTTT. Variable domain in full (rest from reference TRBV5-1 and TRBJ1-6): KAGVTQTPRYLIKTRGQQVTLSCSPISGHRSVSWYQQTPGQGLQFLFEYFSETQRNKGNFPGRFSGRQFSNSRSEMNVSTLELGDSALYLCASSSQGGEKSPLHFGNGTRLTVT.